This entry lists 24 T cell receptor beta chains sequenced from one sample in a study of radiotherapy plus CTLA-4 blockade in lung cancer. Sequencing used immunoSEQ multiplex PCR; TCRdb keeps in-frame clones, though not all of them. The sample has about 98,000 clones, roughly 80% seen once; the top ten hold 3.4%. The sample in question was peripheral blood, obtained from a patient treated with radiotherapy plus ipilimumab. These receptors were taken from a human donor with non-small cell lung cancer who had a partial response to radiotherapy plus ipilimumab.

The rearrangement uses TRBV5-1 and TRBJ2-2, with D possibly matching TRBD1 (6 bases). The CDR3 is made up of 13 amino acids. V was clipped by 4 bases and J by 6 bases, with 10 bases between them. CDR1 and CDR2 from the germline V gene are SGHRS and YFSETQ. For the CDR3, the DNA is TGCGCCAGCAGCGTCAGGGGTCCCGGGGAGCTGTTTTTT. It is translated as CASSVRGPGELFF.

The rearrangement joins TRBV6-4 to TRBJ2-3; 11 positions agree with TRBD2. V was pared by 5 bases and J by 4 bases, with 5 bases of the junction left unmatched. CDR1 is MRHNA and CDR2 is SNTAGT in the germline V gene. The CDR3 is 15 amino acids. As DNA, the CDR3 is TGTGCCAGCAGTATAGCGGGAGGGCCGCCAGATACGCAGTATTTT. Translating gives CASSIAGGPPDTQYF.

The rearrangement uses TRBV5-4 and TRBJ1-1; no clear D. The CDR3 is made up of 13 amino acids. From germline, CDR1 is SGHNT and CDR2 YYREEE (reference sequence). V was cut by 2 bases and J by 8 bases, with 13 bases left in between. CDR3 sequence: CASSLIGSKEAFF. CDR3 nucleotides: TGTGCCAGCAGCTTAATCGGGTCCAAGGAAGCTTTCTTT.

The V gene is TRBV2, the J gene TRBJ2-7, with 8 bases aligning to TRBD1. This CDR3 contains 15 residues. Germline V gene sequence: CDR1 SNHLY, CDR2 FYNNEI. Trimming took 5 bases from V and 0 from J; bases not matched to a gene: 6. The CDR3 DNA reads as TGTGCCAGCAGTCCCTCAGGGGGCGCCTCCTACGAGCAGTACTTC. Protein sequence: CASSPSGGASYEQYF.

The genes are TRBV19 and TRBJ2-1; 7 bases line up with TRBD1. The ends lost 10 bases at V and 2 bases at J; junction bases unmatched: 5. Per germline, CDR1 LNHDA and CDR2 SQIVND (reference sequence). The CDR3 is made up of 13 amino acids. The CDR3 sequence: CATRQGPYNEQFF. The CDR3 coding sequence is TGTGCCACCCGACAGGGCCCCTACAATGAGCAGTTCTTC.

V is TRBV18 and J is TRBJ2-3; 11 nucleotides line up with TRBD1. Per germline, CDR1 KGHSH and CDR2 LQKENI. The CDR3 runs 17 residues. V lost 3 bases and J lost 4; bases outside the gene matches: 9. This CDR3 is CASSPSPGQGDSDTQYF. CDR3 DNA sequence: TGTGCCAGCTCACCTTCTCCGGGACAGGGGGATTCAGATACGCAGTATTTT.

The chain joins TRBV28 to TRBJ2-2, with D maybe TRBD1 (6 bases). Germline V CDR1 and CDR2: MDHEN, SYDVKM. The germline V and J ends were trimmed by 10 bases and 3 bases, with 12 bases remaining between them. This CDR3 region has 13 residues. CDR3 coding DNA: TGTGCCACCAGCAGGGGATACACCGGGGAGCTGTTTTTT. This gives the protein CATSRGYTGELFF.

The gene calls are TRBV7-2 and TRBJ1-3; the D is unclear. The germline V gene has CDR1 SGHTA and CDR2 FQGNSA. The CDR3 extends over 12 amino acids. Trimming stripped 3 bases from V and 10 bases from J, with 10 bases between. CDR3 sequence: CASSFYRETIYF. In DNA, the CDR3 is TGTGCCAGCAGCTTTTACAGAGAGACCATATATTTT.

J is TRBJ2-5 and V is TRBV6-5, with 8 bases fitting TRBD1. Trimming took 0 bases from V and 5 from J; bases not matched to a gene: 5. Germline CDR1 reads MNHEY; CDR2 reads SVGAGI. The length of the CDR3 is 15 residues. CDR3 protein: CASSYSTRGLETQYF. The CDR3 DNA reads as TGTGCCAGCAGTTACTCGACCAGGGGGCTTGAGACCCAGTACTTC.

J is TRBJ2-6 and V is TRBV30, with unresolved D. With 1 base removed from V and 0 bases from J, the gap between germline ends came to 10 bases. This CDR3 has 16 amino acids. CDR1 is GTSNPN, CDR2 SVGIG, per germline (reference sequence). In DNA form, the CDR3 reads TGTGCCTGGAGTGCTCCACGGTACTCTGGGGCCAACGTCCTGACTTTC. Protein: CAWSAPRYSGANVLTF.

In this sample, this clone turned up once. The CDR3 DNA sequence: TGTGCCAGCAGTTTACAGGGCGACGAGCAGTACTTC. Translation: CASSLQGDEQYF. V gene TRBV6-1 combines with J gene TRBJ2-7; possible D gene TRBD1, 6 bases. Germline CDR1 and CDR2: MNHNS and SASEGT. The CDR3 totals 12 residues. Deletions cut 5 bases from V and 5 bases from J, with 10 bases between.

This sequence joins TRBV10-3 and TRBJ2-2; 11 bases line up with TRBD2. The CDR3 is 19 amino acids. Germline V gene data show CDR1 as ENHRY and CDR2 as SYGVKD. V trimming: 2 bases; J trimming: 0 bases; junction bases outside the gene matches: 8. The chain's CDR3 is CAISEITGTSGANTGELFF. The CDR3 nucleotides read TGTGCCATCAGTGAGATAACCGGGACTAGCGGCGCGAACACCGGGGAGCTGTTTTTT.

This clone has just one count. This sequence joins TRBV5-1 and TRBJ2-7; TRBD2 matches at 14 bases. Germline CDR1 and CDR2: SGHRS and YFSETQ. The CDR3 length is 14 residues. V lost 4 bases and J lost 5; bases outside the gene matches: 2. The CDR3 bases are TGCGCCAGCAGCCAGGGACTAGCGGGAGACGAGCAGTACTTC. This translates into CASSQGLAGDEQYF.

This chain connects TRBV7-2 to TRBJ1-3; 9 bases fit TRBD1. The V gene's germline CDR1 is SGHTA and CDR2 FQGNSA. The CDR3 extends over 16 amino acids. V shed 5 bases and J 0 bases; nucleotides not matched to a gene: 5. The DNA of the CDR3 is TGTGCCAGCAGCACCCGACAGGGGGACTCTGGAAACACCATATATTTT. This codes for CASSTRQGDSGNTIYF.

The chain uses TRBV5-1 and TRBJ2-7; maybe TRBD2 (6 bases). Between the trimmed V and J ends, which lost 5 bases and 0 bases, there was a span of 12 bases. The CDR3 spans 14 residues. The germline V gene has CDR1 SGHRS and CDR2 YFSETQ. The CDR3 DNA sequence: TGCGCCAGCAGAATCTCGGGGGACTCCTACGAGCAGTACTTC. It yields the protein CASRISGDSYEQYF. The full variable domain, its missing parts supplied by reference TRBV5-1 and TRBJ2-7, is KAGVTQTPRYLIKTRGQQVTLSCSPISGHRSVSWYQQTPGQGLQFLFEYFSETQRNKGNFPGRFSGRQFSNSRSEMNVSTLELGDSALYLCASRISGDSYEQYFGPGTRLTVT.

This chain links TRBV18 with TRBJ2-7; 11 bases map to TRBD1. Germline V lookup: CDR1 KGHSH, CDR2 LQKENI. The CDR3 extends over 13 amino acids. Trimming cost V 6 bases and J 5 bases; bases outside gene matches: 3. The DNA of the CDR3 is TGTGCCAGCTCGCCGGGACAGGGGGACGAGCAGTACTTC. Encoded protein: CASSPGQGDEQYF. Together with reference TRBV18 and TRBJ2-7, the CDR3 gives the full variable domain: NAGVMQNPRHLVRRRGQEARLRCSPMKGHSHVYWYRQLPEEGLKFMVYLQKENIIDESGMPKERFSAEFPKEGPSILRIQQVVRGDSAAYFCASSPGQGDEQYFGPGTRLTVT.

A single count supports this clone. The CDR3 DNA reads as TGTGCCAGCAGTCGACAGGGAGCGGGCACTGAAGCTTTCTTT. As protein: CASSRQGAGTEAFF. The rearrangement joins TRBV6-6 to TRBJ1-1, with TRBD1 identical over 7 bases. CDR3 length: 14 residues. Germline loops: CDR1 MNHNY, CDR2 SVGAGI (reference sequence). Trimming removed 5 bases from V and 4 bases from J; junction bases left unmatched: 7.

The J gene is TRBJ2-7, the V gene TRBV30; tentative D call: TRBD2 (6 bases). Germline CDR1 is GTSNPN and CDR2 is SVGIG (reference sequence). The V end was cut by 2 bases, the J end by 4 bases, with 12 bases between. CDR3 length: 13 amino acids. CDR3 residues: CAWSRGFHYEQYF. As DNA, the CDR3 is TGTGCCTGGAGTCGGGGGTTCCATTACGAGCAGTACTTC. Combining the CDR3 with reference TRBV30 and TRBJ2-7 gives the whole variable domain SQTIHQWPATLVQPVGSPLSLECTVEGTSNPNLYWYRQAAGRGLQLLFYSVGIGQISSEVPQNLSASRPQDRQFILSSKKLLLSDSGFYLCAWSRGFHYEQYFGPGTRLTVT.

The chain carries TRBV5-1 and TRBJ2-5; 7 nucleotides line up with TRBD1. J lost 3 bases, V lost 0 bases, and 2 bases had no gene match. This CDR3 is built from 14 residues. Looked up from germline, CDR1 is SGHRS and CDR2 is YFSETQ. In nucleotides, the CDR3 is TGCGCCAGCAGCTTGGGGACAGGTGAAGAGACCCAGTACTTC. Translating gives CASSLGTGEETQYF.

This chain joins TRBV7-2 and TRBJ2-1; TRBD2 might be the D (6 bases). V was pared by 3 bases and J by 7 bases, with 16 bases between. The CDR3 runs 15 residues. Germline V gives CDR1 SGHTA, CDR2 FQGNSA. CDR3 sequence: CASSLGPGLRNEQFF. In DNA, the CDR3 is TGTGCCAGCAGCTTGGGGCCAGGACTAAGAAATGAGCAGTTCTTC.

This clone has just one count. The V call is TRBV10-1, the J call TRBJ2-2; 9 bases map to TRBD1. The CDR3 spans 13 residues. Germline values: CDR1 WNHNN, CDR2 SYGVQD (reference sequence). V lost 6 bases, J lost 8 bases, and 4 bases stayed unmatched. The CDR3 DNA reads as TGCGCCAGCAGGGGACAGGGTTCTGGGGAGCTGTTTTTT. Its translation: CASRGQGSGELFF.

The genes are TRBV5-1 and TRBJ1-2; 7 nucleotides line up with TRBD1. The CDR3 runs 14 residues. Unmatched junction bases numbered 5, after V lost 4 bases and J lost 2 bases. Per germline, CDR1 SGHRS and CDR2 YFSETQ. The CDR3 reads CASSATGQNYGYTF. The DNA of the CDR3 is TGCGCCAGCAGCGCGACGGGACAGAACTATGGCTACACCTTC.

This sequence joins TRBV27 and TRBJ1-5; 7 nucleotides match TRBD1. CDR1 and CDR2 from the germline V gene are MNHEY and SMNVEV (reference sequence). V shed 4 bases, J shed 3 bases, and the junction held 9 bases outside the gene matches. CDR3 length: 16 residues. CDR3 protein: CASSSGLDRINQPQHF. CDR3 sequence (DNA): TGTGCCAGCAGTTCCGGACTGGACAGGATCAATCAGCCCCAGCATTTT.

The chain combines TRBV9 with TRBJ2-3; no definite D call. Trimming left V 0 bases short and J 2 bases short, with 7 bases between. CDR3 size: 14 residues. From germline, CDR1 is SGDLS and CDR2 YYNGEE. CDR3 protein: CASSVVDITDTQYF. The CDR3 region has the DNA TGTGCCAGCAGCGTAGTAGACATCACAGATACGCAGTATTTT.